This TCR beta chain was captured in a study of radiotherapy plus CTLA-4 blockade in lung cancer. Whole-study findings and limits: Expansion in blood of tumor-derived TCR clones was seen after radiotherapy plus ipilimumab. Together with interferon-beta, which increased in serum after radiation, early dynamic changes in blood T cell clones were reportedly the best predictors of response.

For this clone: Antigen: not known.

Trimming stripped 6 bases from V and 7 bases from J, with 19 bases between. Germline V gene sequence: CDR1 SNHLY, CDR2 FYNNEI. The CDR3 runs 16 residues. Measured with immunoSEQ multiplex PCR; TCRdb has only the in-frame clones, and not every one. Found here are fewer than 85,000 clones, about 88% of them singletons; the top ten hold approximately 0.9%. The study gave focal radiation plus ipilimumab CTLA-4 blockade to patients with chemo-refractory metastatic non-small-cell lung cancer. Sample: peripheral blood, taken from a patient treated with radiotherapy plus ipilimumab. The clonotype comes from a human donor with non-small cell lung cancer who had stable disease on radiotherapy plus ipilimumab. The rearrangement links TRBV2 to TRBJ1-6; maybe TRBD1 (6 bases). The CDR3 protein is CASRAGTPSGNSPLHF. The CDR3 region has the DNA TGTGCCAGCAGAGCCGGGACACCGAGCGGGAATTCACCCCTCCACTTT. Together with reference TRBV2 and TRBJ1-6, the CDR3 gives the full variable domain: EPEVTQTPSHQVTQMGQEVILRCVPISNHLYFYWYRQILGQKVEFLVSFYNNEISEKSEIFDDQFSVERPDGSNFTLKIRSTKLEDSAMYFCASRAGTPSGNSPLHFGNGTRLTVT.